A selection of T cell receptor beta chains follows, all from one sample in a study of T cell responses to AZD1222 COVID-19 vaccine. TCRdb's table, derived via immunoSEQ multiplex PCR, lists solely in-frame clones and lacks some. Here the sample spans 250,000 to 300,000 clones, 90% to 95% being singletons. Sequencing used peripheral blood, obtained 28 days after the second AZD1222 dose. The origin of the receptors is an adult who received the AZD1222 COVID-19 vaccine. Both conserved end residues are part of each CDR3. Each record gives: V gene, clone size, J gene, D gene, CDR3 DNA, CDR3 protein. D genes are given only for firm matches. Where a row states a size, it is once, few, many or the class of an expanded clone; other rows omit it.

v_gene: TRBV3-1/TRBV3-2; abundance: few; j_gene: TRBJ1-6; d_gene: TRBD1; CDR3nt: TGTGCCAGCAGCCAAGTCCCCCCCCGGACAGGAGCTGGATCACCCCTCCACTTT; CDR3aa: CASSQVPPRTGAGSPLHF
v_gene: TRBV3-1/TRBV3-2; abundance: .; j_gene: TRBJ2-3; d_gene: .; CDR3nt: TGTGCCAGCAGCCCATCATACGGGGAGGGGGCCAATACGCAGTATTTT; CDR3aa: CASSPSYGEGANTQYF
v_gene: TRBV15; abundance: .; j_gene: TRBJ2-7; d_gene: .; CDR3nt: TGTGCCACCAGCAGAGATATTTTCTACGAGCAGTACTTC; CDR3aa: CATSRDIFYEQYF
v_gene: TRBV4-2; abundance: .; j_gene: TRBJ2-7; d_gene: TRBD2; CDR3nt: TGTGCCAGCAGCCGTGGCGGGAGCTACGAGCAGTACTTC; CDR3aa: CASSRGGSYEQYF
v_gene: TRBV20-1; abundance: .; j_gene: TRBJ1-1; d_gene: .; CDR3nt: TGCAGTGCTAGAGGGCCTCCAGGGGCTTTCTTT; CDR3aa: CSARGPPGAFF
v_gene: TRBV12-3/TRBV12-4; abundance: .; j_gene: TRBJ1-1; d_gene: .; CDR3nt: TGTGCCAGCACCAGGGGAGGGAGGCGAGCTTTCTTT; CDR3aa: CASTRGGRRAFF
v_gene: TRBV9; abundance: .; j_gene: TRBJ1-6; d_gene: .; CDR3nt: TGTGCCAGCAGCGAAGATCCGCAGAATTCACCCCTCCACTTT; CDR3aa: CASSEDPQNSPLHF
v_gene: TRBV2; abundance: .; j_gene: TRBJ1-5; d_gene: TRBD1; CDR3nt: TGTGCCAGCGGGGGGACAGTTATCCAGCCCCAGCATTTT; CDR3aa: CASGGTVIQPQHF
v_gene: TRBV7-9; abundance: .; j_gene: TRBJ1-1; d_gene: .; CDR3nt: TGTGCCAGCAGCTTGGTGAGCACTGAAGCTTTCTTT; CDR3aa: CASSLVSTEAFF
v_gene: TRBV4-1; abundance: .; j_gene: TRBJ1-2; d_gene: .; CDR3nt: TGCGCCAGCAGCGGGTGGGGTGGGGGCTACACCTTC; CDR3aa: CASSGWGGGYTF
v_gene: TRBV18; abundance: .; j_gene: TRBJ1-1; d_gene: .; CDR3nt: TGTGCCAGCTCACCAGGGACCAGGGGTGACACTGAAGCTTTCTTT; CDR3aa: CASSPGTRGDTEAFF